These T cell receptor beta chains were read from a single sample in a study of shared clonotypes between healthy human individuals. Using immunoSEQ multiplex PCR, the repertoire was profiled, and TCRdb retains in-frame clones only, with some absent. The repertoire holds roughly 700,000 clones, with 74% as singletons. The sample was memory CD4+ T cells sorted from blood. The receptors originated from a woman aged 25 to 39 in good health. Both conserved end residues are part of each CDR3. The size field is filled for only some rows; it gives once, few, many or a size class.

j_call: TRBJ2-3; clone_size: .; v_call: TRBV11-3; cdr3_aa: CASSLGQGATTDTQYF
j_call: TRBJ1-3; clone_size: .; v_call: TRBV19; cdr3_aa: CAIGTSGNTIYF
j_call: TRBJ1-2; clone_size: .; v_call: TRBV6-5; cdr3_aa: CASSPDSYYGYTF
j_call: TRBJ2-7; clone_size: .; v_call: TRBV14; cdr3_aa: CASSHIGLAGRAYEQYF
j_call: TRBJ2-5; clone_size: .; v_call: TRBV5-1; cdr3_aa: CASSWDNGVQETQYF
j_call: TRBJ1-4; clone_size: .; v_call: TRBV21-1; cdr3_aa: CASSKPGAGSLNEKLFF
j_call: TRBJ1-5; clone_size: .; v_call: TRBV28; cdr3_aa: CASSTRTGWQPQHF
j_call: TRBJ1-1; clone_size: .; v_call: TRBV5-1; cdr3_aa: CASTGTRVGNTEAFF
j_call: TRBJ1-2; clone_size: .; v_call: TRBV19; cdr3_aa: CASDSTGYTF
j_call: TRBJ2-7; clone_size: once; v_call: TRBV28; cdr3_aa: CASSSAAGGSHEQYF
j_call: TRBJ2-1; clone_size: .; v_call: TRBV11-1; cdr3_aa: CASSLLILSYNEQFF
j_call: TRBJ2-5; clone_size: .; v_call: TRBV5-1; cdr3_aa: CASSLGQEQETQYF
j_call: TRBJ1-3; clone_size: .; v_call: TRBV9; cdr3_aa: CASSEGTGKNTIYF
j_call: TRBJ1-3; clone_size: .; v_call: TRBV2; cdr3_aa: CASGTSGNTIYF
j_call: TRBJ1-3; clone_size: .; v_call: TRBV28; cdr3_aa: CASSLEIFNAIYF
j_call: TRBJ1-1; clone_size: .; v_call: TRBV11-3; cdr3_aa: CASSLQGGNTEAFF
j_call: TRBJ1-1; clone_size: .; v_call: TRBV7-3; cdr3_aa: CASSLWGKGTEAFF
j_call: TRBJ2-2; clone_size: few; v_call: TRBV11-3; cdr3_aa: CASSFVLSNTGELFF
j_call: TRBJ2-1; clone_size: once; v_call: TRBV27; cdr3_aa: CASSSATGSSYNEQFF
j_call: TRBJ2-1; clone_size: .; v_call: TRBV19; cdr3_aa: CASNGLAGVGEQFF
j_call: TRBJ1-5; clone_size: .; v_call: TRBV28; cdr3_aa: CASSLGTTSNQPQHF
j_call: TRBJ2-7; clone_size: .; v_call: TRBV19; cdr3_aa: CASSQAQGASGEQYF
j_call: TRBJ2-2; clone_size: .; v_call: TRBV5-4; cdr3_aa: CASSFLLAGVTGELFF
j_call: TRBJ2-1; clone_size: .; v_call: TRBV23-1; cdr3_aa: CASSQSREPSGYYNEQFF
j_call: TRBJ2-2; clone_size: .; v_call: TRBV10-1; cdr3_aa: CATTPGGNTGELFF
j_call: TRBJ2-5; clone_size: .; v_call: TRBV5-1; cdr3_aa: CASSLGLAGGSQETQYF
j_call: TRBJ2-3; clone_size: .; v_call: TRBV7-8; cdr3_aa: CASSLLPERDRTDTQYF
j_call: TRBJ2-7; clone_size: few; v_call: TRBV28; cdr3_aa: CASSLPDPQYEQYF
j_call: TRBJ2-5; clone_size: once; v_call: TRBV2; cdr3_aa: CASSEAWGLQETQYF
j_call: TRBJ1-2; clone_size: .; v_call: TRBV4-2; cdr3_aa: CASSLAGWPGSFTF
j_call: TRBJ2-7; clone_size: .; v_call: TRBV5-1; cdr3_aa: CASSLEYSNYEQYF
j_call: TRBJ2-1; clone_size: .; v_call: TRBV4-2; cdr3_aa: CASSQASGWYNEQFF
j_call: TRBJ2-3; clone_size: .; v_call: TRBV15; cdr3_aa: CATSDYSGRAVVDTQYF
j_call: TRBJ2-3; clone_size: .; v_call: TRBV7-8; cdr3_aa: CASSSTAALTDTQYF
j_call: TRBJ1-5; clone_size: .; v_call: TRBV9; cdr3_aa: CASSPGTDVRPQHF
j_call: TRBJ2-7; clone_size: .; v_call: TRBV2; cdr3_aa: CASLWGPRRSSSYEQYF
j_call: TRBJ2-2; clone_size: .; v_call: TRBV7-2; cdr3_aa: CASSLVGAGVQGELFF
j_call: TRBJ1-1; clone_size: .; v_call: TRBV11-3; cdr3_aa: CASSQGILTEAFF
j_call: TRBJ2-2; clone_size: .; v_call: TRBV6-5; cdr3_aa: CASSSQGAWNTGELFF
j_call: TRBJ2-6; clone_size: many; v_call: TRBV4-1; cdr3_aa: CASSRTQGSGANVLTF
j_call: TRBJ2-3; clone_size: .; v_call: TRBV5-1; cdr3_aa: CASSPRGFGTDTQYF
j_call: TRBJ1-4; clone_size: .; v_call: TRBV4-2; cdr3_aa: CASSHGQGNEKLFF
j_call: TRBJ2-3; clone_size: .; v_call: TRBV29-1; cdr3_aa: CSVGSRSTDTQYF
j_call: TRBJ1-2; clone_size: many; v_call: TRBV2; cdr3_aa: CASSRGPLEGYTF
j_call: TRBJ1-2; clone_size: once; v_call: TRBV19; cdr3_aa: CASSPADSLKSGGYTF
j_call: TRBJ2-1; clone_size: once; v_call: TRBV28; cdr3_aa: CASSLYSASSLRRLEQFF
j_call: TRBJ1-2; clone_size: .; v_call: TRBV30; cdr3_aa: CARGRVGGYGYTF
j_call: TRBJ1-3; clone_size: few; v_call: TRBV28; cdr3_aa: CASSSTGSGNTIYF
j_call: TRBJ1-3; clone_size: .; v_call: TRBV5-1; cdr3_aa: CASSRDRTGFGNTIYF
j_call: TRBJ2-7; clone_size: .; v_call: TRBV9; cdr3_aa: CASSLRTDGYEQYF
j_call: TRBJ2-1; clone_size: once; v_call: TRBV19; cdr3_aa: CASMDPGGRSYNEQFF
j_call: TRBJ1-1; clone_size: .; v_call: TRBV29-1; cdr3_aa: CSSTHQGNTEAFF
j_call: TRBJ2-5; clone_size: once; v_call: TRBV5-1; cdr3_aa: CASSPGQGPAVETQYF
j_call: TRBJ2-7; clone_size: once; v_call: TRBV5-1; cdr3_aa: CASSLWDTEAYEQYF
j_call: TRBJ2-1; clone_size: .; v_call: TRBV19; cdr3_aa: CASSIPPVGPTEQFF
j_call: TRBJ2-2; clone_size: .; v_call: TRBV2; cdr3_aa: CASRREGLGTGELFF
j_call: TRBJ2-7; clone_size: .; v_call: TRBV27; cdr3_aa: CASSLGGAGLYEQYF